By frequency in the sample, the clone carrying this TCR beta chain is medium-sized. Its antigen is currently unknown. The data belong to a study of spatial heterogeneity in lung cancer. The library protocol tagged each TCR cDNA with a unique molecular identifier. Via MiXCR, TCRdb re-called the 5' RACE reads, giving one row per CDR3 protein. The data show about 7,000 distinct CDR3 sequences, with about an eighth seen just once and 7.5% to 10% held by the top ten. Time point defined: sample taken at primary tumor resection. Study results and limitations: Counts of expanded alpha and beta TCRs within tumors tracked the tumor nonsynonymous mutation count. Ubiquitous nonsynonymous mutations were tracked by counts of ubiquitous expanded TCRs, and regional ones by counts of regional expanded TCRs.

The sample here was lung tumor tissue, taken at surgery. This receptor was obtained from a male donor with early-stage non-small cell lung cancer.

The CDR3 protein is CASSHLPSGDSTDTQYF. The CDR3 nucleotides are TGTGCCAGCAGCCACCTACCGAGCGGCGACAGCACAGATACGCAGTATTTT. The genes are TRBV7-2 and TRBJ2-3; a possible D gene is TRBD2 (5 bases). This CDR3 comprises 17 residues. Trimming left V 5 bases short and J 0 bases short, with 18 bases between. Germline CDR1 SGHTA, CDR2 FQGNSA.